This T cell receptor (beta chain) stems from a study of cytotoxic CD8 clonotypes in ibrutinib-treated CLL. In the study overall: The group held 11 relapsed/refractory and roughly 14 treatment-naive patients, with around 18 IGHV unmutated. Study outcomes and limitations: Clonotypes that were public were uncommon, and they contracted or stayed stable on treatment. Patients showed higher baseline clonality than age-matched healthy donors, and it tracked circulating CD8+ T-cell counts.

Details on this clone: The target antigen is unknown.

Investigators sought sequencing depths of between 1 in 200,000 and 1 in 1 million T cells. Measured with immunoSEQ multiplex PCR; TCRdb has only the in-frame clones, and not every one. The data show fewer than 50,000 clones, with about 72% seen just once and roughly 14% held by the top ten. After removal of 4 bases from V and 3 bases from J, the junction contained 8 bases not matched to a gene. The CDR3 has 15 amino acids. Germline loops: CDR1 SGDLS, CDR2 YYNGEE. This clonotype originated in a human donor with chronic lymphocytic leukemia. The chain has TRBV9 and TRBJ2-7, with 9 bases lining up with TRBD2. The source material was PBMCs, sampled after 12 months of ibrutinib treatment. DNA for the CDR3: TGTGCCAGCAGCATAGCTAGCGGGACATTCTACGAGCAGTACTTC. It encodes CASSIASGTFYEQYF.